Reported below is one T cell receptor (beta chain). This clone's antigen is unknown. Base qualities are not at hand, and no much larger clone is one base apart. These data are taken from a study of blood T cells in healthy people across ages (dated by TCRdb to between 2014 and 2017). About the investigation overall: In model experiments, template switching captured roughly one uniquely barcoded TCR beta cDNA molecule for every two T cells. Four age groups were formed from the donors: young (average 16 years), middle-aged (approximately 40), aged (62) and long-lived (less than 85). To track age-related changes in TCR beta repertoire diversity, the study relied on deep sequencing normalized with unique cDNA molecular identifiers. Donors of different ages were randomly distributed across sequencing lanes to avoid experimental bias. The study analyzed two additional independent replicas of 1 million unique cDNA reads from the same blood draw for two donors, one aged 18 to 30 and one aged 80 or older. The full study reports these points: The long-lived group showed more naive CD4+ T cells, fewer expanded clones and increased TCR diversity than the aged group, suggesting age selection. Observed TCR beta diversity per million T cells fell roughly linearly with age, and a significant reduction was already apparent by age around 40. The CMV infection status of donors was not known, potentially confounding age-related changes in expanded clonotypes. Estimates of total diversity based on one million sequenced T cells were regarded as lower bounds and as underestimates. There was a strong correlation between observed TCR beta diversity and the percentage of naive T cells measured by flow cytometry. Since profiling was done on bulk unsorted PBMCs, naive and antigen-experienced compartments could not be conclusively compared.

Libraries were made using 5' RACE. The reads were generated on an Illumina HiSeq 2500. A second PCR of roughly 6 to 12 cycles was run with a J-beta primer mix and a sample-barcoded 5' primer. Each TCR beta cDNA molecule received a unique molecular identifier from a template-switch 5' adaptor carrying 12 random nucleotides. Each sample yielded at least 3 million CDR3-containing paired-end reads. First-strand cDNA was synthesized from all RNA with the Mint cDNA synthesis kit, primed by a TRBC-specific oligonucleotide. All cDNA was treated with uracil-DNA glycosylase and then went through a first 18-cycle PCR with the universal primers M1SS and BC2_uni_R. As for the authors' bioinformatics: Normalization of each sample was performed by random selection of 1 million high-quality reads, each carrying a distinct molecular identifier. Instead of being binned into consensus sequences, reads with shared molecular identifiers were discarded. CDR3 identification, clonotype clustering and error correction used MiTCR with a Q25 quality threshold and the strictest error-elimination algorithm. A nonparametric unseen species model with Euler transformation was used to estimate a lower bound on total TCR beta diversity. The raw public reads went through TCRdb reprocessing: fastp at Q25, MiXCR clone calling, in-frame beta chains kept. Rows are combined by CDR3 protein, so each entry shows the most common genes and DNA. The V and J calls were not made by the authors but by TCRdb's processing. The sample includes about 760,000 distinct CDR3 sequences, with roughly 56% observed a single time. Of the sample, roughly 24% is held by the ten largest clones.

Donors were about 36 systemically healthy Caucasian individuals from Russia aged roughly 6 to 90 years. Each donor gave around 9.5 milliliters of peripheral blood, collected into EDTA-treated Vacutainer tubes. Ficoll-Paque density-gradient centrifugation was used to isolate PBMCs, with at least 7 million per sample. Trizol reagent was used to extract total RNA from the PBMCs, yielding at least 5 micrograms per sample. For every donor, an aliquot of PBMCs went through flow cytometry to measure the percentages of naive CD45RAhigh/CD27high T cells. The source is a man aged 40-49 years in good health. Sample: blood.

The CDR3 protein: CASTRDSWGSYGYTF. The DNA sequence is TGTGCCAGTACCCGGGACTCTTGGGGCTCCTATGGCTACACCTTC. Recombination connected TRBV2 to TRBJ1-2; the best D guess is TRBD1, with 5 bases matching. The CDR3 starts with the cysteine, ends with the phenylalanine, and has 15 residues. Here the CDR3 DNA is all that survives: 45 bases in frame from base 1. From the germline V gene, CDR1 is SNHLY and CDR2 is FYNNEI. V is reduced by 9 bases and J by 4 bases, leaving a spacing of 21 bases between them.